One T cell receptor (beta chain) is described in this entry. The antigen is unknown. TCRdb's copy holds only in-frame clones and misses some; the assay was immunoSEQ multiplex PCR. The table has 39,000 or so clones, about 89% seen once. The sample belongs to a study of OX40 agonist ivuxolimab in advanced cancers. Findings and caveats of the study: There were, on average, more expanded clones in CD8+ T cells than in CD4+.

CDR3 length: 14 residues. The germline V gene encodes CDR1 SNHLY and CDR2 FYNNEI. The V and J ends lost 7 bases and 5 bases respectively, with 17 bases between them. Here the sequenced sample was CD4+ or CD8+ T cells sorted from blood, taken in a trial of the OX40 agonist ivuxolimab. The chain couples TRBV2 to TRBJ1-2, with D hard to call. The TCR originated in an adult with an advanced solid tumor such as melanoma, head and neck, liver or kidney cancer. CDR3 bases: TGTGCCAGCACCCGAGAAAGCGGAAATTATGGCTACACCTTC. This translates into CASTRESGNYGYTF. The variable domain in full, with the rest retrieved from reference TRBV2 and TRBJ1-2, is EPEVTQTPSHQVTQMGQEVILRCVPISNHLYFYWYRQILGQKVEFLVSFYNNEISEKSEIFDDQFSVERPDGSNFTLKIRSTKLEDSAMYFCASTRESGNYGYTFGSGTRLTVV.